Below are 32 T cell receptor beta chains sequenced from a single sample in a study of cytomegalovirus exposure and HLA in healthy donors (dated by TCRdb to the late 2010s). Libraries were prepared through the immunoSEQ multiplex PCR assay. For the multiplex PCR, a mixture combining 60 forward primers for TCR Vbeta segments and 13 reverse primers for TCR Jbeta segments was used. TCRdb carries this immuneACCESS record with in-frame sequences only. Its versions omit some clonotypes, under half of them owing to an unresolved V gene in the studies checked, with the rest unexplained. In this sample the table shows 150,000 to 200,000 clones, approximately 82% of which occur a single time. The biggest ten clones account for 5% to 7% of the sample. The specimen was PBMCs. These receptor sequences come from a man aged 50-59 years in good health and CMV-seropositive.

The chain has TRBV4-1 and TRBJ2-3; no firm D call. This CDR3 has 15 amino acids. Germline CDR1 and CDR2: MGHRA and YSYEKL. The V end was cut by 0 bases, the J end by 2 bases, with 9 bases between. CDR3 sequence: CASSQDEATTDTQYF. The CDR3 nucleotides read TGCGCCAGCAGCCAAGACGAAGCTACCACAGATACGCAGTATTTT.

The V and J genes are TRBV7-2 and TRBJ1-2, with D tentatively TRBD1 (5 bases). The CDR3 has 14 residues. V lost 7 bases and J lost 5, with 17 bases in between. Germline V gene lookup returns CDR1 SGHTA and CDR2 FQGNSA. This CDR3 reads CASNYDGGLYGYTF. DNA of the CDR3: TGTGCCAGCAACTACGACGGGGGATTATATGGCTACACCTTC.

V and J are TRBV12-5 and TRBJ1-1; perhaps TRBD1 as D (5 bases). Germline V gene lookup returns CDR1 LGHNT and CDR2 FRNRAP. The CDR3 consists of 16 residues. Trimming removed 0 bases at V and 1 base at J, with 12 bases between. The CDR3 here is CASGLVLGRENTEAFF. In nucleotides, the CDR3 is TGTGCTAGTGGTTTGGTACTCGGCAGGGAGAACACTGAAGCTTTCTTT.

About this clone: A read error may produce the germline difference seen at one junction end. The same CDR3 also results from other DNA sequences found in this sample. The chain uses TRBV6-5 and TRBJ1-2, with no clear D. This CDR3 comprises 14 residues. The germline gives CDR1 MNHEY, CDR2 SVGAGI. The CDR3 nucleotides are TGTGCCAGCAGTTACAAGAGGGTTTGGGATGGTTACACCTTC. This sequence encodes CASSYKRVWDGYTF.

V and J are TRBV9 and TRBJ2-5, with a tentative D call TRBD2 (5 bases). The V gene's germline CDR1 is SGDLS and CDR2 YYNGEE. There are 14 residues in the CDR3. V lost 0 bases, J lost 4 bases, and 10 bases lay in between. The CDR3 nucleotides are TGTGCCAGCAGCGTAGCGGGGTCCGGAGAGACCCAGTACTTC. Translation: CASSVAGSGETQYF.

The rearrangement joins TRBV5-1 to TRBJ2-7; 10 nucleotides align to TRBD1. The V segment lost 0 bases and the J segment 6 bases; nucleotides outside the gene matches: 6. CDR1 is SGHRS, CDR2 YFSETQ, per germline. The CDR3 runs 15 residues. CDR3 DNA: TGCGCCAGCAGCTTGGGACAGGGGGCGCCGAGCGAGCAGTACTTC. This sequence encodes CASSLGQGAPSEQYF.

The CDR3 region has the DNA TGTGCCAGCAGTTACGATGGGCATCAGCCCCAGCATTTT. This gives the protein CASSYDGHQPQHF. V is TRBV6-6 and J is TRBJ1-5; D not certain. The CDR3 is made up of 13 amino acids. V lost 2 bases to trimming and J lost 5 bases, with 7 bases between them. Germline assignment: CDR1 MNHNY and CDR2 SVGAGI (reference sequence).

The chain recombines TRBV6-1 with TRBJ1-5; TRBD1 agrees at 10 bases. Germline trimming cut 6 bases from V and 2 bases from J; bases unmatched to any gene: 4. Germline V gene lookup returns CDR1 MNHNS and CDR2 SASEGT. The CDR3 extends over 15 amino acids. The CDR3 here is CASRPGTGGNQPQHF. The CDR3 bases are TGTGCCAGCAGACCCGGGACAGGGGGCAATCAGCCCCAGCATTTT.

This clone turned up a few times. The genes are TRBV9 and TRBJ2-7; D is possibly TRBD2 (7 bases). CDR1 is SGDLS, CDR2 YYNGEE, per germline. Trimming left V 0 bases short and J 6 bases short, with 13 bases between. The CDR3 covers 14 residues. CDR3 region: CASSVDQGRVEQYF. The CDR3 region has the DNA TGTGCCAGCAGCGTAGACCAGGGGAGGGTCGAGCAGTACTTC.

The rearrangement uses TRBV7-9 and TRBJ2-3, with 8 bases fitting TRBD1. Trimming at V came to 3 bases and at J to 9 bases, leaving 5 bases not matched to a gene. CDR1 and CDR2 (germline): SEHNR, FQNEAQ (reference sequence). CDR3 length equals 13 residues. CDR3 residues: CASSLEGTGTQYF. The CDR3 DNA reads as TGTGCCAGCAGCTTGGAAGGGACAGGAACGCAGTATTTT. Together with reference TRBV7-9 and TRBJ2-3, the CDR3 gives the full variable domain: DTGVSQNPRHKITKRGQNVTFRCDPISEHNRLYWYRQTLGQGPEFLTYFQNEAQLEKSRLLSDRFSAERPKGSFSTLEIQRTEQGDSAMYLCASSLEGTGTQYFGPGTRLTVL.

This clone turned up a few times. This rearrangement joins TRBV30 to TRBJ2-1; tentatively, D is TRBD1 (7 bases). Trimming left V 3 bases short and J 4 bases short, with 10 bases between. The CDR3 loop spans 13 amino acids. Germline CDR1 is GTSNPN and CDR2 is SVGIG (reference sequence). The CDR3 here is CAWSRGDYNEQFF. The CDR3 DNA reads as TGTGCCTGGAGCAGGGGGGATTACAATGAGCAGTTCTTC.

The chain is built from TRBV15 and TRBJ2-5, with 15 bases matching TRBD2. CDR3 size: 20 residues. The V gene's germline CDR1 is LNHNV and CDR2 YYDKDF (reference sequence). J lost 6 bases, V lost 3 bases, and 17 bases had no gene match. The CDR3 here is CATSSSPGGTSGGRRKTQYF. The CDR3 region has the DNA TGTGCCACCAGCAGTTCCCCAGGGGGGACTAGCGGGGGGAGGAGAAAGACCCAGTACTTC.

This chain joins TRBV5-4 and TRBJ2-5; TRBD2 matches 11 bases. Germline trimming cut 4 bases from V and 5 bases from J; bases unmatched to any gene: 4. CDR3 length equals 14 residues. Per the germline V gene, CDR1 is SGHNT and CDR2 is YYREEE (reference sequence). The CDR3 DNA reads as TGTGCCAGCAGCCCCCGGACTAGCGGGGAGACCCAGTACTTC. Amino acid sequence: CASSPRTSGETQYF.

The chain recombines TRBV19 with TRBJ2-2; a possible D gene is TRBD2 (5 bases). The germline CDR1 and CDR2 sequences are LNHDA and SQIVND (reference sequence). V lost 6 bases and J 3 bases, leaving 11 bases between the germline ends. This CDR3 has 14 amino acids. The CDR3 DNA reads TGTGCCAGTAGAGGTACGGGATACACCGGGGAGCTGTTTTTT. Residues: CASRGTGYTGELFF.

V is TRBV2 and J is TRBJ2-3, with TRBD1 matching 7 bases. Germline V lookup: CDR1 SNHLY, CDR2 FYNNEI. The length of the CDR3 is 14 residues. The junction had 6 bases not matched to a gene; V was cut back by 9 bases and J by 0 bases. The CDR3 DNA follows: TGTGCCAGGGCCGGGACAGAAAGCACAGATACGCAGTATTTT. As protein: CARAGTESTDTQYF.

This clone was recorded once. The chain couples TRBV6-1 to TRBJ1-5, with 7 bases fitting TRBD1. Germline V gene lookup returns CDR1 MNHNS and CDR2 SASEGT. Germline trimming cut 1 base from V and 4 bases from J; bases unmatched to any gene: 1. This CDR3 is 14 amino acids long. CDR3 sequence (DNA): TGTGCCAGCAGTGAAGACAGGGGAAATCAGCCCCAGCATTTT. Protein: CASSEDRGNQPQHF.

The CDR3 loop is CASSSHRTDTQYF. CDR3 coding DNA: TGTGCCAGCAGCTCCCATCGCACAGATACGCAGTATTTT. The chain employs TRBV7-2 and TRBJ2-3; D not resolved. Per germline, CDR1 SGHTA and CDR2 FQGNSA. The ends were cut back, 4 bases at V and 1 base at J, with 6 bases in the middle. The CDR3 consists of 13 residues.

In this sample, this clone turned up once. The chain uses TRBV29-1 and TRBJ2-6; maybe TRBD2 (5 bases). Germline V lookup: CDR1 SQVTM, CDR2 ANQGSEA. This CDR3 has 15 residues. V lost 2 bases and J lost 1, with 9 bases in between. The CDR3 DNA is TGCAGCGTTGAACGGGGAGATTCTGGGGCCAACGTCCTGACTTTC. Protein sequence: CSVERGDSGANVLTF.

The V gene is TRBV4-2, the J gene TRBJ2-7; D might be TRBD1 (5 bases). Germline CDR1 reads LGHNA; CDR2 reads YNFKEQ. This CDR3 is built from 13 residues. V was clipped by 4 bases and J by 4 bases, with 11 bases between them. This chain's CDR3 is CASSLAGLYEQYF. CDR3 coding DNA: TGTGCCAGCAGCCTCGCAGGGCTGTACGAGCAGTACTTC.

V is TRBV5-6 and J is TRBJ2-7; weak D call: TRBD2 (6 bases). The ends were cut back, 5 bases at V and 6 bases at J, with 15 bases in the middle. The CDR3 contains 13 residues. Germline-derived CDR1 and CDR2 are SGHDT and YYEEEE. The CDR3 reads CASSFRLGGEQYV. In DNA, the CDR3 is TGTGCCAGCAGTTTTAGACTAGGAGGCGAGCAGTACGTC.

The chain combines TRBV7-9 with TRBJ2-1; possibly TRBD2 for D (6 bases). Germline-derived CDR1 and CDR2 are SEHNR and FQNEAQ (reference sequence). Trimming cost V 3 bases and J 9 bases, with 15 bases left between them. The CDR3 totals 14 residues. The CDR3 DNA follows: TGTGCCAGCAGCTTTTACGGGGAGGCGGGTGAGCAGTTCTTC. Protein: CASSFYGEAGEQFF.

This rearrangement joins TRBV7-3 to TRBJ1-1, with TRBD1 matching over 7 bases. The CDR3 totals 14 residues. CDR1 and CDR2 from the germline V gene are SGHTA and FQGTGA. The trim removed 5 bases at V and 1 base at J, leaving 4 bases unmatched. The CDR3 region is CASSKTGANTEAFF. CDR3 coding DNA: TGTGCCAGCAGCAAAACAGGGGCGAACACTGAAGCTTTCTTT.

V gene TRBV29-1 combines with J gene TRBJ1-1; D might be TRBD1 (6 bases). Deletions cut 4 bases from V and 8 bases from J, with 11 bases between. Per the germline V gene, CDR1 is SQVTM and CDR2 is ANQGSEA. This CDR3 has 11 residues. The DNA of the CDR3 is TGCAGCGTTGTGGACAGACCAGAAGCTTTCTTT. Translated: CSVVDRPEAFF.

As regards this clone: An end of the junction does not agree with germline; a read error may underlie this. The chain uses TRBV6-1 and TRBJ2-3, with a tentative D call TRBD2 (6 bases). This CDR3 is 12 amino acids long. The germline V gene encodes CDR1 MNHNS and CDR2 SASEGT. The CDR3: CLSGVSTDTQYF. The CDR3 coding sequence is TGCCTCTCGGGGGTTAGCACAGATACGCAGTATTTT.

The V and J genes are TRBV7-9 and TRBJ2-5, with D perhaps TRBD1 (6 bases). The CDR3 is 14 residues long. Germline CDR1 SEHNR, CDR2 FQNEAQ (reference sequence). V was cut by 1 base and J by 5 bases, with 11 bases left in between. The CDR3 is CASSLGGQYETQYF. The CDR3 bases are TGTGCCAGCAGCTTAGGTGGACAGTACGAGACCCAGTACTTC. The full variable domain, with the rest looked up from reference TRBV7-9 and TRBJ2-5, is DTGVSQNPRHKITKRGQNVTFRCDPISEHNRLYWYRQTLGQGPEFLTYFQNEAQLEKSRLLSDRFSAERPKGSFSTLEIQRTEQGDSAMYLCASSLGGQYETQYFGPGTRLLVL.

The chain joins TRBV19 to TRBJ2-1, with 11 bases identical to TRBD1. Germline assignment: CDR1 LNHDA and CDR2 SQIVND (reference sequence). The CDR3 is made up of 14 amino acids. J was trimmed by 7 bases and V by 8 bases; bases with no gene match: 7. CDR3 region: CASGDRGKRNEQFF. The CDR3 DNA reads as TGTGCCAGTGGGGACAGGGGGAAGAGAAATGAGCAGTTCTTC.

This clone was counted once. The chain is built from TRBV7-2 and TRBJ2-2; TRBD1 matches at 7 bases. The CDR3 runs 14 residues. V shed 4 bases, J shed 4 bases, and the junction held 3 bases outside the gene matches. CDR1 and CDR2 from the germline V gene are SGHTA and FQGNSA. The CDR3 sequence: CASSWGTATGELFF. The DNA for the CDR3 is TGTGCCAGCAGCTGGGGGACAGCCACCGGGGAGCTGTTTTTT.

This rearrangement joins TRBV19 to TRBJ1-1; no firm D call. The germline gives CDR1 LNHDA, CDR2 SQIVND (reference sequence). The CDR3 covers 13 residues. V lost 7 bases and J 7 bases, leaving 16 bases between the germline ends. In nucleotides, the CDR3 is TGTGCCAGTAAGCGGAGTATTCTCCATGAAGCTTTCTTT. Protein: CASKRSILHEAFF.

V is TRBV19 and J is TRBJ1-5, with TRBD1 identical over 7 bases. V lost 5 bases to trimming and J lost 6 bases; unmatched junction nucleotides: 7. This CDR3 spans 14 amino acids. CDR1 is LNHDA, CDR2 SQIVND, per germline (reference sequence). The CDR3 DNA reads as TGTGCCAGTAGTTCACAGGGGTCGAGTCAGCCCCAGCATTTT. Protein product: CASSSQGSSQPQHF.

V is TRBV7-2 and J is TRBJ1-6; TRBD1 matches 8 bases. This CDR3 comprises 16 residues. J lost 7 bases, V lost 5 bases, and 10 bases had no gene match. The V gene's germline CDR1 is SGHTA and CDR2 FQGNSA. In DNA, the CDR3 is TGTGCCAGCAGCCCTCAGGGGGCAGGGGTGAATTCACCCCTCCACTTT. This sequence encodes CASSPQGAGVNSPLHF.

The CDR3 DNA sequence: TGTGCCAGCAGCTGGCCAAGGGACAGCAGAGGGACGGGTTACGAGCAGTACTTC. This codes for CASSWPRDSRGTGYEQYF. The genes are TRBV7-8 and TRBJ2-7, with 7 positions matching TRBD1. Germline V lookup: CDR1 SGHVS, CDR2 FQNEAQ. The junction had 19 bases not matched to a gene; V was cut back by 4 bases and J by 4 bases. This CDR3 region has 18 residues.

The chain recombines TRBV7-8 with TRBJ2-3, with 10 bases that match TRBD1. CDR3 size: 17 residues. From germline, CDR1 is SGHVS and CDR2 FQNEAQ. J lost 3 bases, V lost 4 bases, and 10 bases had no gene match. The CDR3 DNA is TGTGCCAGCAGCTATCAGGCTGCGGGACAGGGGACAGATACGCAGTATTTT. Amino acid sequence: CASSYQAAGQGTDTQYF. The full variable domain, rest sourced from reference TRBV7-8 and TRBJ2-3, is GAGVSQSPRYKVAKRGQDVALRCDPISGHVSLFWYQQALGQGPEFLTYFQNEAQLDKSGLPSDRFFAERPEGSVSTLKIQRTQQEDSAVYLCASSYQAAGQGTDTQYFGPGTRLTVL.